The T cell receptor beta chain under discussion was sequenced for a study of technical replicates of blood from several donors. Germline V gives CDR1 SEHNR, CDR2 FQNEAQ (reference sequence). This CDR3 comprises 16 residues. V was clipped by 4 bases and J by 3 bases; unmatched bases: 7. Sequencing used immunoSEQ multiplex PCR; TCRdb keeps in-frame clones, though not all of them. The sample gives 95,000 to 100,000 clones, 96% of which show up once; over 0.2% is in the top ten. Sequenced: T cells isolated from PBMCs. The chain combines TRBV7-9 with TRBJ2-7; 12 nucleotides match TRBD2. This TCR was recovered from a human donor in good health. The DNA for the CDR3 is TGTGCCAGCAGCTGGTTGACTAGCGGGGGTTTCTACGAGCAGTACTTC. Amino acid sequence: CASSWLTSGGFYEQYF. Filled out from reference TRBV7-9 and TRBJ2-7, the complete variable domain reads DTGVSQNPRHKITKRGQNVTFRCDPISEHNRLYWYRQTLGQGPEFLTYFQNEAQLEKSRLLSDRFSAERPKGSFSTLEIQRTEQGDSAMYLCASSWLTSGGFYEQYFGPGTRLTVT.